This paragraph reports one TCR beta chain. Germline V gene data show CDR1 as MDHEN and CDR2 as SYDVKM. CDR3 length equals 14 residues. V lost 5 bases to trimming and J lost 2 bases, with 12 bases between them. The data belong to a study of blood T cell repertoires in COVID-19. Study details: Sites in the United States, Italy and Spain provided acute and convalescent COVID-19 samples. T cells, B-cell-depleted T cells, or PBMCs provided the cDNA or gDNA that served as material.

TCRdb's table, derived via immunoSEQ multiplex PCR, lists solely in-frame clones and lacks some. The data hold about 87,000 clones, with roughly 88% observed a single time. The TCR sequence derives from a man older than 75 with acute or convalescent COVID-19. The sample comprised peripheral blood. The chain is built from TRBV28 and TRBJ1-2; D is perhaps TRBD1 (5 bases). CDR3 DNA sequence: TGTGCCAGCAGTGGGCGGGGGTCCAACTATGGCTACACCTTC. Amino acid sequence: CASSGRGSNYGYTF.